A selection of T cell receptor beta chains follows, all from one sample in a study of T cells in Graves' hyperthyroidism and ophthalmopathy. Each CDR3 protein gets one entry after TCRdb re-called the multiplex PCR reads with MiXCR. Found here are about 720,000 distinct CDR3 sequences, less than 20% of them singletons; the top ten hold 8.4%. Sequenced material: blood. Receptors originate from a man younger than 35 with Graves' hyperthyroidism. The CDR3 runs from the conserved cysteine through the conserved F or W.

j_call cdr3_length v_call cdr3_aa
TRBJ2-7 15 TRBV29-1 CSVSILAGVGNEQYF
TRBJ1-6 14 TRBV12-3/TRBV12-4 CASSWDSVDSPLHF
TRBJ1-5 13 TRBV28 CASSPGVGQPQHF
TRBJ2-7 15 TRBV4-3 CASSQDRAGGYEQYF
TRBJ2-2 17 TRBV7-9 CASSLAPGQRNTGELFF
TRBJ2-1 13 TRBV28 CASMIGTLGEQFF
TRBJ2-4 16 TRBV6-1 CASSKGTGTIMGIQYF
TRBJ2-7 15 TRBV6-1 CASSVGDRGAYEQYF
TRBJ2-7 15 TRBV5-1 CASSFIAGEDYERYF
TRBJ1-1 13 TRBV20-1 CSASLIIGGSVFF
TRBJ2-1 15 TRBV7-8 CASSPLRGGYNEQFF
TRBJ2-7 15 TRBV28 CASSAPGQGAREQYF
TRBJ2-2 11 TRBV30 CAWSLAGELFF
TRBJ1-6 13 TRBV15 CATSRDRRRPLHF
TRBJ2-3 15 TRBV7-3 CASSPNRGSTDTQYF
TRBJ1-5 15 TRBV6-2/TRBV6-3 CASSYTAGYNQPQHF
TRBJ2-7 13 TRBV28 CASTYQTSYEQYF
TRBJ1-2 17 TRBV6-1 CASSPRQGQSIWGGYTF
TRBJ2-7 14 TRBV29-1 CSVAGASGRGEQYF
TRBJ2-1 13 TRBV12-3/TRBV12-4 CASSILPLNEQFF
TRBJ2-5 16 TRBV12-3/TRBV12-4 CASTEGSARLQETQYF
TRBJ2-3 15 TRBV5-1 CASSRDATSTDTQYF